This T cell receptor beta chain was captured by sequencing in a study of beta chain features in type 1 diabetes. Trimming stripped 1 base from V and 13 bases from J, with 11 bases between. The CDR3 runs 13 residues. Germline values: CDR1 KGHSH, CDR2 LQKENI. The authors reverse transcribed all of the isolated RNA, so sequencing captured expressed TCRB transcripts. Here immunoSEQ multiplex PCR was the method, and the copy in TCRdb shows in-frame clones only, minus some. The sample holds more than 300,000 clones, 10% to 15% seen once. Study-level points and caveats: In all four CD4+ subsets, TCRB CDR3 length was significantly, moderately reduced in type 1 diabetes.

To note about this clone: Its antigen is still unknown.

This receptor was identified in a woman in her late teens or twenties with type 1 diabetes. The V gene is TRBV18, the J gene TRBJ1-6; no clear D gene. Sequenced sample: naive CD4+ T cells from blood. CDR3 sequence reads: CASSPREESPLHF. CDR3 DNA: TGTGCCAGCTCACCACGGGAGGAGTCGCCCCTCCACTTT.